The present TCR beta chain was sequenced within a study of neurological immune-mediated disorders. Findings and limits, study-wide: Multiple sclerosis patients had less TCR clonal expansion than even healthy controls, unlike HTLV-1-associated myelopathy.

This clonotype was counted a few times. Its antigen is currently unknown. 5'RACE with 10-nucleotide random UMIs generated the cDNA. TCRdb reanalysed the 5' RACE reads using MiXCR and keeps one entry per CDR3 protein. The profile covers more than 45,000 distinct CDR3 sequences, with roughly an eighth appearing a single time and less than 2% taken by the ten largest. Germline V gene data show CDR1 as DFQATT and CDR2 as SNEGSKA (reference sequence). V lost 3 bases to trimming and J lost 4 bases, with 15 bases between them. The CDR3 totals 15 residues. The clonotype comes from a man aged 55 to 70 in good health. V usage is TRBV20-1 and J usage is TRBJ2-2, with D perhaps TRBD1 (6 bases). Specimen: PBMCs. The CDR3 region has the DNA TGCAGTGCTAGTGCCTTGGGGACATCCACCGGGGAGCTGTTTTTT. Its translation is CSASALGTSTGELFF.